This paragraph covers one TCR beta chain sequence. Its antigen is still unknown. The data were taken from a study of T cell repertoires in cytomegalovirus infection. Study findings and constraints: Identification of carriers of CMV plus the relevant HLA was achieved through cumulative public TCR beta family frequency.

Trimming removed 4 bases at V and 5 bases at J, with 12 bases between. This CDR3 is built from 14 residues. The germline V gene encodes CDR1 SGHDT and CDR2 YYEEEE. Each CDR3 protein is one row after TCRdb ran MiXCR on the reads. The sample lists approximately 500,000 distinct CDR3 sequences, approximately 17% occurring once. The chain employs TRBV5-6 and TRBJ1-4; D gene uncertain. This sequence originates from a human donor in good health (CMV status not recorded). Some clones in this sample may be carry-over from other donors' samples. Material: CD8+ T cells from PBMCs. As DNA, the CDR3 is TGTGCCAGCAGCGAACAAGTCACGAATGAAAAACTGTTTTTT. Translated: CASSEQVTNEKLFF.